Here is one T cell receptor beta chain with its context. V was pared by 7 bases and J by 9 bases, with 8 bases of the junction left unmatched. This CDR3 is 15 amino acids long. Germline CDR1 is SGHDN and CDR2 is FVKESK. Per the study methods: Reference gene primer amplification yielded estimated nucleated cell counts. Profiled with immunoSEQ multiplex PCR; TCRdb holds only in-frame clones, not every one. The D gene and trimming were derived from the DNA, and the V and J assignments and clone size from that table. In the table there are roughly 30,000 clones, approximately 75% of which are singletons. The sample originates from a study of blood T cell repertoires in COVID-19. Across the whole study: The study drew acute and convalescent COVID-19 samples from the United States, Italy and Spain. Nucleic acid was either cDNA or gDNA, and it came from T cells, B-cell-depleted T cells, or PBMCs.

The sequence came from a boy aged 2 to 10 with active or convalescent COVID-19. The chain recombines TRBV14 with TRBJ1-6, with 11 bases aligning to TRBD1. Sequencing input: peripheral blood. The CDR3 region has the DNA TGTGCCAGCACCCCTTCCGGGACAGGGGGTTCACCCCTCCACTTT. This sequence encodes CASTPSGTGGSPLHF.